The present T cell receptor (beta chain) was sequenced within a study of cytomegalovirus exposure and HLA in healthy donors. Whole-study findings and limits: A prior analysis recorded that most TCR beta V segments were productive about 87% or about 30% of the time.

A multiplex PCR was run with 60 Vbeta primers and 13 Jbeta primers. Sequencing used immunoSEQ multiplex PCR; TCRdb keeps in-frame clones, though not all of them. The sample records 100,000 or so clones, around 80% being singletons. The length of the CDR3 is 12 residues. The germline V and J ends were trimmed by 1 base and 6 bases, with 10 bases remaining between them. Germline CDR1 reads SQVTM; CDR2 reads ANQGSEA. As regards this clone: Its matching antigen is unknown.

The chain is built from TRBV29-1 and TRBJ2-7; D unclear. Sequencing used PBMCs. The TCR comes from a man aged 25 to 40 in good health and CMV-seronegative. The CDR3 sequence is CSVEGPPGEQYF. In DNA form, the CDR3 reads TGCAGCGTTGAAGGCCCCCCCGGCGAGCAGTACTTC.